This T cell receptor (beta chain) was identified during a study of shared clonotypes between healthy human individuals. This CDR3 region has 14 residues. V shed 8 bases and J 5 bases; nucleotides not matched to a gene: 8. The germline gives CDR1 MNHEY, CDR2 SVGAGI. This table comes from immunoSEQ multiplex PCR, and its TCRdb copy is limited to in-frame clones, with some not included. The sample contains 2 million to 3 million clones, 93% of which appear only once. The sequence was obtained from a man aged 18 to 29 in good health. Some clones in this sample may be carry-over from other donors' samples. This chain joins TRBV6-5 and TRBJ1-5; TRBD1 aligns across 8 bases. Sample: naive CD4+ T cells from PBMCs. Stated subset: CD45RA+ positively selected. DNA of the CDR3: TGTGCCAGCGGTAGACAGGGGTGGGATCAGCCCCAGCATTTT. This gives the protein CASGRQGWDQPQHF.